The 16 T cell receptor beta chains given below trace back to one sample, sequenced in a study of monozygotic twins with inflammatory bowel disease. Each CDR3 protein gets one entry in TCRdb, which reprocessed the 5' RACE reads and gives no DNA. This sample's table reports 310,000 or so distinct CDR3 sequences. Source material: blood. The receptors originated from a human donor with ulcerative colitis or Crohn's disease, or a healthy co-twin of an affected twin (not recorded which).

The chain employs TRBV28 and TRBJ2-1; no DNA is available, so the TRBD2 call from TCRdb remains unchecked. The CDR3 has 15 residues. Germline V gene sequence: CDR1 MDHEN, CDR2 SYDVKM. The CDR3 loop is CASSGTSGRRNEQFF.

The CDR3 sequence: CATSDLTGGKLGDEQFF. The chain combines TRBV24-1 with TRBJ2-1; checking the TCRdb D call of TRBD1 is not possible without DNA. This CDR3 has 17 amino acids. Germline CDR1 is KGHDR and CDR2 is SFDVKD.

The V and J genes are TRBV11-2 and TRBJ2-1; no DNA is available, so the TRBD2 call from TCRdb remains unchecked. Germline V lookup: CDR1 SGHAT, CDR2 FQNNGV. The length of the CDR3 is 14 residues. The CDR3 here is CASSLLGGSNEQFF.

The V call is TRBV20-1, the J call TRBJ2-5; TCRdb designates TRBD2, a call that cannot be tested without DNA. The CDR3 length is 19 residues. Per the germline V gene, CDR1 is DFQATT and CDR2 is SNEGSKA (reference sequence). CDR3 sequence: CSARVLEGPTGGPKETQYF.

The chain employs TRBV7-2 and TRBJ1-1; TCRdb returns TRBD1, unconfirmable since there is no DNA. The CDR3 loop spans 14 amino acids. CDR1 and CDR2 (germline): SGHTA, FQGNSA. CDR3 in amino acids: CASSPRTVNTEAFF. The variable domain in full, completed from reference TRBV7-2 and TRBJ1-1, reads GAGVSQSPSNKVTEKGKDVELRCDPISGHTALYWYRQSLGQGLEFLIYFQGNSAPDKSGLPSDRFSAERTGGSVSTLTIQRTQQEDSAVYLCASSPRTVNTEAFFGQGTRLTVV.

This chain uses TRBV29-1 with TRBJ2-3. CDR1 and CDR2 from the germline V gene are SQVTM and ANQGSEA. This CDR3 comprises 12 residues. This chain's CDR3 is CSVVPSTDTQYF.

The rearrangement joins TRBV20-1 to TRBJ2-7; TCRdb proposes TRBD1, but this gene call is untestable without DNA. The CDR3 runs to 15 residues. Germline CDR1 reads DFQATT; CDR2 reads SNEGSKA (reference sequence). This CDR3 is CSAEGIAPSSYEQYF.

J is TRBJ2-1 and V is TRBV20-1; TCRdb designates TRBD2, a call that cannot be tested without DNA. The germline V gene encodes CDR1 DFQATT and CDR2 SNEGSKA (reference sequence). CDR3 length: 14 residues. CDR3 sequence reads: CSGVRRERGNEQFF.

The CDR3: CASSQAPTFGNNEQFF. The rearrangement uses TRBV4-3 and TRBJ2-1. CDR1 is LGHNA, CDR2 YSLEER, per germline. The CDR3 covers 16 residues.

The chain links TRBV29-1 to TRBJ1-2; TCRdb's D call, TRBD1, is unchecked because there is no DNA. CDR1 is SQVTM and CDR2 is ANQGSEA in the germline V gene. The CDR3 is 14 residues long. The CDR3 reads CSVGTGTELYGYTF.

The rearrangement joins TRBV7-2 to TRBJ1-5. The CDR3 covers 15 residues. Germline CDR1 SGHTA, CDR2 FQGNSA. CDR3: CASSLEPHSNQPQHF.

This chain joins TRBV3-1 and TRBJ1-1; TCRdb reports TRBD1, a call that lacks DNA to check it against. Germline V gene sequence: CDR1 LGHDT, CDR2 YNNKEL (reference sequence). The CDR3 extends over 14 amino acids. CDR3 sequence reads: CASRGTGGCTEAFF.

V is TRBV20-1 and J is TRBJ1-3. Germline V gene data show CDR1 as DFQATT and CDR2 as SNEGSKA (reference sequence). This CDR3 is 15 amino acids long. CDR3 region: CSARNPWMSGNTIYF.

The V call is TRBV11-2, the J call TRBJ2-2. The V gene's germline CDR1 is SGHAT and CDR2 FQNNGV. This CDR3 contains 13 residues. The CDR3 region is CASSLGSNGELFF.

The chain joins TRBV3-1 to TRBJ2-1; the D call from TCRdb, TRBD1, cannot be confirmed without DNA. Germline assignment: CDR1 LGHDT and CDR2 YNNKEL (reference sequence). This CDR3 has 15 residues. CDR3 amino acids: CASSNAGAPSNEQFF.

CDR3 protein: CASSQFMTEAFF. The chain has TRBV14 and TRBJ1-1. Germline loops: CDR1 SGHDN, CDR2 FVKESK. The length of the CDR3 is 12 residues.